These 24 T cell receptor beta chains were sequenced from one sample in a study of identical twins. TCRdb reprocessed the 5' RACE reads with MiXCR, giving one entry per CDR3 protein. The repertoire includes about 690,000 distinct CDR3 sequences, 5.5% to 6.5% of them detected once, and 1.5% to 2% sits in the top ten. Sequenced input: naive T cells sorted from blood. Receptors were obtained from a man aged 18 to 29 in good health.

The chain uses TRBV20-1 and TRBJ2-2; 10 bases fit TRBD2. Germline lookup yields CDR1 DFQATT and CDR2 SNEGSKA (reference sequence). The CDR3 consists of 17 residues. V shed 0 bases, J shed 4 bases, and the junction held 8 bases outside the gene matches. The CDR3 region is CSARDRLAGVSTGELFF. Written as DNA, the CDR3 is TGCAGTGCTAGAGATCGGCTAGCGGGAGTTTCCACCGGGGAGCTGTTTTTT.

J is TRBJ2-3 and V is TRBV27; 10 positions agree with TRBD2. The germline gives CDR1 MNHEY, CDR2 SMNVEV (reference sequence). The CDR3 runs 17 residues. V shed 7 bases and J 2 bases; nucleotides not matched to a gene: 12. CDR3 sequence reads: CASMPWTSGAFTDTQYF. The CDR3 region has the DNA TGTGCCAGCATGCCTTGGACTAGCGGAGCCTTCACAGATACGCAGTATTTT.

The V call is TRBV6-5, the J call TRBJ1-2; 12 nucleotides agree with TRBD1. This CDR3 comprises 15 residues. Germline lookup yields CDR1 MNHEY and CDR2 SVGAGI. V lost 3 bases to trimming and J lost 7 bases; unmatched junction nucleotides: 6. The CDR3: CASSYPGQGASGYTF. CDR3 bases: TGTGCCAGCAGTTATCCGGGACAGGGGGCCAGTGGCTACACCTTC.

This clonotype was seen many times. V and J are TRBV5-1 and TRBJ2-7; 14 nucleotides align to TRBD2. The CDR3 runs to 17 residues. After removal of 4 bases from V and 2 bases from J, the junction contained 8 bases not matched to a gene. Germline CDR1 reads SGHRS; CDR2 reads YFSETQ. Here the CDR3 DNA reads TGCGCCAGCAGCCAGGGGGGACTAGCGGGAGTTCCCTACGAGCAGTACTTC. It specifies CASSQGGLAGVPYEQYF. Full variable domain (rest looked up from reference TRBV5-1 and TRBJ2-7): KAGVTQTPRYLIKTRGQQVTLSCSPISGHRSVSWYQQTPGQGLQFLFEYFSETQRNKGNFPGRFSGRQFSNSRSEMNVSTLELGDSALYLCASSQGGLAGVPYEQYFGPGTRLTVT.

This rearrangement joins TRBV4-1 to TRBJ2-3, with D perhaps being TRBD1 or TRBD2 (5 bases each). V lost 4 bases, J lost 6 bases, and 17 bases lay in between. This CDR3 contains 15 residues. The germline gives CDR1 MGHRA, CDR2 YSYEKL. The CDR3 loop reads CASSPVGTVADTQYF. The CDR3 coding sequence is TGCGCCAGCAGCCCGGTAGGGACGGTTGCTGATACGCAGTATTTT.

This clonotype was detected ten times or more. The CDR3 coding sequence is TGTGCCAGCAGTCAGGACAGGGGTGGAACAGATACGCAGTATTTT. Translation: CASSQDRGGTDTQYF. The chain recombines TRBV28 with TRBJ2-3; 9 bases match TRBD1. This CDR3 has 15 residues. Unmatched junction bases numbered 6, after V lost 5 bases and J lost 3 bases. Germline lookup yields CDR1 MDHEN and CDR2 SYDVKM.

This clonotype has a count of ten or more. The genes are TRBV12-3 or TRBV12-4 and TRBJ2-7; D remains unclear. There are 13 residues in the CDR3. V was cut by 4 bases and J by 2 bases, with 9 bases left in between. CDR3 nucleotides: TGTGCCAGCAGTTCCCGGGTGGCCTACGAGCAGTACTTC. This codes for CASSSRVAYEQYF.

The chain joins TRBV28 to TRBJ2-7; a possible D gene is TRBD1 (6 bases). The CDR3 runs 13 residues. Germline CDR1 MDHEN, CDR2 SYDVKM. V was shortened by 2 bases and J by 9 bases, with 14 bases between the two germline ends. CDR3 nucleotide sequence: TGTGCCAGCAGTTTAGGCACAGGGTCGGGGCAGTACGTC. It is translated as CASSLGTGSGQYV.

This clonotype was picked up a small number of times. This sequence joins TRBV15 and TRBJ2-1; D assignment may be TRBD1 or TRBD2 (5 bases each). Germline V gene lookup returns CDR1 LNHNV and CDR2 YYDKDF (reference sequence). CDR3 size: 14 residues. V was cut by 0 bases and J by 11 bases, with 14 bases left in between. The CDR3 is CATSRDPPPGQQFF. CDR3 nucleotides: TGTGCCACCAGCAGAGATCCCCCTCCGGGACAGCAGTTCTTC.

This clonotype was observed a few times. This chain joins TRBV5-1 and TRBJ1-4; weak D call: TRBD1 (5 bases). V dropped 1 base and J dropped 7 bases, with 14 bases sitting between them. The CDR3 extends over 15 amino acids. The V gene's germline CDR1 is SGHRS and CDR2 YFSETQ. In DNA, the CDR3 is TGCGCCAGCAGCTTGTCTACAGGTCGGGGTGAAAAACTGTTTTTT. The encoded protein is CASSLSTGRGEKLFF.

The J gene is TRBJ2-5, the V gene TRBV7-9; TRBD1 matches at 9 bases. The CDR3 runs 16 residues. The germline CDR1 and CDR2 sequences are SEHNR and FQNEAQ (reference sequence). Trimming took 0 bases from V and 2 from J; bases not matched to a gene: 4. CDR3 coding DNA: TGTGCCAGCAGCTTAGCGGGACAGGGCCTACAAGAGACCCAGTACTTC. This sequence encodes CASSLAGQGLQETQYF.

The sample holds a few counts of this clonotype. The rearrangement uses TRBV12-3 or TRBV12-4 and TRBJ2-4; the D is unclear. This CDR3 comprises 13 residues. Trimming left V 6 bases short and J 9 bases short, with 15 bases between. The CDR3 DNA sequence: TGTGCCAGCAGAAAAGACACCCCGGGCATTCAGTACTTC. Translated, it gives CASRKDTPGIQYF.

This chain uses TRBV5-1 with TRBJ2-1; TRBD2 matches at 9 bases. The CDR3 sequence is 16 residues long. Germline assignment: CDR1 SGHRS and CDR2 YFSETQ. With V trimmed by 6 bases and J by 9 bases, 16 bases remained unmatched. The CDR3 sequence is CASTPREREDRSEQFF. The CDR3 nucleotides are TGCGCCAGCACCCCGCGAGAGCGGGAGGATCGGAGTGAGCAGTTCTTC. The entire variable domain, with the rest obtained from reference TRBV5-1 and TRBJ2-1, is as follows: KAGVTQTPRYLIKTRGQQVTLSCSPISGHRSVSWYQQTPGQGLQFLFEYFSETQRNKGNFPGRFSGRQFSNSRSEMNVSTLELGDSALYLCASTPREREDRSEQFFGPGTRLTVL.

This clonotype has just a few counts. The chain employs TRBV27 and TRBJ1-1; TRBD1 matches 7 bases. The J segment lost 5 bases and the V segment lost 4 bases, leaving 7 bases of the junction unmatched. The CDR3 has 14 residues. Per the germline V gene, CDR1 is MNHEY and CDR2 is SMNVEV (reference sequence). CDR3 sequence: CASSSFDRETEAFF. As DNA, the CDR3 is TGTGCCAGCAGTTCGTTCGACAGGGAGACTGAAGCTTTCTTT.

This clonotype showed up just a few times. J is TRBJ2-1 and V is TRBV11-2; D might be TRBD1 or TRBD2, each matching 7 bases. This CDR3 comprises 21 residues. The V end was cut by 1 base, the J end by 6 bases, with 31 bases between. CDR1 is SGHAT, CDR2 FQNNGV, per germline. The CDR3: CASSLVRAAGQRGLGGNEQFF. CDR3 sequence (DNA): TGTGCCAGCAGCTTAGTAAGAGCAGCGGGACAGAGGGGGCTCGGTGGCAATGAGCAGTTCTTC.

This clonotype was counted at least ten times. This chain's CDR3 is CASTAIGEFSYNSPLHF. For the CDR3, the DNA is TGTGCCAGCACCGCAATCGGGGAGTTTTCCTATAATTCACCCCTCCACTTT. The J gene is TRBJ1-6, the V gene TRBV12-3 or TRBV12-4, with D unclear. V lost 7 bases and J lost 1, with 17 bases in between. The CDR3 spans 17 residues.

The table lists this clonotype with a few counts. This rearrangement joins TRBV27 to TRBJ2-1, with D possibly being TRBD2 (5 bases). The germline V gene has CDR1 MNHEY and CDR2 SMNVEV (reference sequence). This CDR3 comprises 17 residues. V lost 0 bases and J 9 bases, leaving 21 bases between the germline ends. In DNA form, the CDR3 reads TGTGCCAGCAGTTTATCCCCCGTGAACCGGGGTTTGGTTGAGCAGTTCTTC. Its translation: CASSLSPVNRGLVEQFF.

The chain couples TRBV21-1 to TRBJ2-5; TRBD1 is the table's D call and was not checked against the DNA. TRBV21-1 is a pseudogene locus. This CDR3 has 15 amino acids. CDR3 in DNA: TGTGCCAGCAGAGGCACAGGGGGTGTCCGAGAGACCCAGTACTTC. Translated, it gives CASRGTGGVRETQYF.

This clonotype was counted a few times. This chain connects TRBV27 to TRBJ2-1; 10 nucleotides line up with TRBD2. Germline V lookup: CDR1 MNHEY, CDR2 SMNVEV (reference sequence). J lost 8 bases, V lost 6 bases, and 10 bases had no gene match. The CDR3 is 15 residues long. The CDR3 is CASREGLAGVHEQFF. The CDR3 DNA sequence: TGTGCCAGCAGGGAAGGGCTAGCGGGAGTACATGAGCAGTTCTTC.

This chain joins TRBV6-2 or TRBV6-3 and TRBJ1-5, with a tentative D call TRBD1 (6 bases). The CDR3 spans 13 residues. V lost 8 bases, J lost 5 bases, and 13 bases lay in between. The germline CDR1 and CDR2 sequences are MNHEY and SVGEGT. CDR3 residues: CASGTGLDQPQHF. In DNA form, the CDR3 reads TGTGCCAGCGGAACAGGGTTGGATCAGCCCCAGCATTTT.

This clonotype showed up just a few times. This CDR3 reads CASSLSREVNTGELFF. In DNA form, the CDR3 reads TGCGCCAGCAGCTTGAGCCGGGAGGTGAACACCGGGGAGCTGTTTTTT. This chain joins TRBV5-1 and TRBJ2-2; 7 nucleotides match TRBD2. V dropped 1 base and J dropped 1; count of bases not matched to a gene: 4. The CDR3 runs to 16 residues. Germline assignment: CDR1 SGHRS and CDR2 YFSETQ.

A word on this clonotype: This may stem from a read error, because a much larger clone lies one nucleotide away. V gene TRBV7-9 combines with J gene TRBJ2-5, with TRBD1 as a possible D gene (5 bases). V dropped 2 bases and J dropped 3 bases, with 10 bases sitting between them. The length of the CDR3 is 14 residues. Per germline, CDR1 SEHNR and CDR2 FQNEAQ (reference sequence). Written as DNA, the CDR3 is TGTGCCAGCAGCTTACCGACAGCCGAAGAGACCCAGTACTTC. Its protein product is CASSLPTAEETQYF.

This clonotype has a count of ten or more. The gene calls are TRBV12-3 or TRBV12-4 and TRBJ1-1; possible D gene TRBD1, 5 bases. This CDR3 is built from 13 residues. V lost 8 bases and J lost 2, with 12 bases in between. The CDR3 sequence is CASLNRPNTEAFF. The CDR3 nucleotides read TGTGCCAGCCTTAACAGGCCAAACACTGAAGCTTTCTTT.

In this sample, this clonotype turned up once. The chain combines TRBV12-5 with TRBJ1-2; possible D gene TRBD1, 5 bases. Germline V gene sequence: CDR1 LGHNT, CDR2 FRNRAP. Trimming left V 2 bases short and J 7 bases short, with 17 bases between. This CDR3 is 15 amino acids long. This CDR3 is CASGLSSRTFSGYTF. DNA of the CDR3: TGTGCTAGTGGTTTGTCCTCTCGGACATTCAGTGGCTACACCTTC.